This T cell receptor beta chain was captured by sequencing in a study of siplizumab effects on memory and regulatory T cells. Study-wide findings and caveats: No more than a minor fraction of alloreactive clones could be traced back to unstimulated subsets. The apparent diversity of naive T cells exceeded that of memory cells, and naive T cells seemed to make a major contribution to the alloresponse.

A note on this clone: Its antigen is still unknown.

Libraries were prepared by immunoSEQ multiplex PCR; TCRdb keeps only in-frame clonotypes and omits some of them. The sample includes about 120,000 clones, about 95% seen only once; the top ten take under 2%. The receptor's source is a human donor in good health. Sequenced input: non-Treg CD4+ T cells sorted from blood.

Here the CDR3 DNA reads TGTGCCAGCAGTTCCGGGGGACAGCTCACAGATACGCAGTATTTT. Its translation is CASSSGGQLTDTQYF. The chain recombines TRBV6-5 with TRBJ2-3, with D possibly TRBD1 on 7 matching bases. There are 15 residues in the CDR3. The germline V gene encodes CDR1 MNHEY and CDR2 SVGAGI. The ends were cut back, 4 bases at V and 2 bases at J, with 13 bases in the middle.